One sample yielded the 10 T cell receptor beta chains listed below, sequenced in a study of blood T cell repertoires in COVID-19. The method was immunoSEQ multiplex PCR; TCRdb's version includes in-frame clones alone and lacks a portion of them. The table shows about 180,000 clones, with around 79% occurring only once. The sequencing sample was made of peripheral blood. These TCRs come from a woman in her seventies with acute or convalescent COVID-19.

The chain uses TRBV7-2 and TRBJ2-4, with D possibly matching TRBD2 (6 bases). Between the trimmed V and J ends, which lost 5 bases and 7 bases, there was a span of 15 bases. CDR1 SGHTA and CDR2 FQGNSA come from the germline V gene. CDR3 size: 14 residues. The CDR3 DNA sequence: TGTGCCAGCAGCCCCTTCGGTGCGGGGAACATTCAGTACTTC. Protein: CASSPFGAGNIQYF.

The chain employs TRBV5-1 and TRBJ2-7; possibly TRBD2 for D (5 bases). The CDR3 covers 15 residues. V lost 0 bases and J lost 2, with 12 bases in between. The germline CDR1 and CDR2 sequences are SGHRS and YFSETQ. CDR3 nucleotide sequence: TGCGCCAGCAGCTTGGGGGCGACTACTACCTACGAGCAGTACTTC. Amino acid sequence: CASSLGATTTYEQYF.

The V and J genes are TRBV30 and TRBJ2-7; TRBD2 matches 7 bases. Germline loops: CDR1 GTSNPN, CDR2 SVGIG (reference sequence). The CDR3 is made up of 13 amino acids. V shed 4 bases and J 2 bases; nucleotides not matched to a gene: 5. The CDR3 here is CAWNRDYPYEQYF. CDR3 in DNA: TGTGCCTGGAATAGGGACTACCCCTACGAGCAGTACTTC.

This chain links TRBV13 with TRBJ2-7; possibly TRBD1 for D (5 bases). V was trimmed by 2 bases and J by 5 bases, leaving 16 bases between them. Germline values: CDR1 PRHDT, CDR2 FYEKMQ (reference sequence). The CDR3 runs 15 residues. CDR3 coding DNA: TGTGCCAGCAGCTTACACCCCGCAGGGCCCGACGAGCAGTACTTC. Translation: CASSLHPAGPDEQYF. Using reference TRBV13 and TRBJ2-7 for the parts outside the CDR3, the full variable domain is AAGVIQSPRHLIKEKRETATLKCYPIPRHDTVYWYQQGPGQDPQFLISFYEKMQSDKGSIPDRFSAQQFSDYHSELNMSSLELGDSALYFCASSLHPAGPDEQYFGPGTRLTVT.

CDR3 DNA sequence: TGTGCCAGCAGCTTGGCCCCGGACTACCTCACCGGGGAGCTGTTTTTT. Its protein is CASSLAPDYLTGELFF. The chain employs TRBV5-4 and TRBJ2-2, with D perhaps TRBD2 (6 bases). Germline CDR1 is SGHNT and CDR2 is YYREEE (reference sequence). V lost 0 bases and J lost 4, with 13 bases in between. The CDR3 is 16 residues long.

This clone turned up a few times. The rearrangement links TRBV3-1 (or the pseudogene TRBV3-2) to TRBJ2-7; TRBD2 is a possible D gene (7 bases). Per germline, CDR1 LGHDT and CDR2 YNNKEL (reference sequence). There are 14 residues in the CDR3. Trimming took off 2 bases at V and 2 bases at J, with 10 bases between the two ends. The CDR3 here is CASSQRGGPYEQYF. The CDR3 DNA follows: TGTGCCAGCAGCCAAAGGGGGGGACCCTACGAGCAGTACTTC.

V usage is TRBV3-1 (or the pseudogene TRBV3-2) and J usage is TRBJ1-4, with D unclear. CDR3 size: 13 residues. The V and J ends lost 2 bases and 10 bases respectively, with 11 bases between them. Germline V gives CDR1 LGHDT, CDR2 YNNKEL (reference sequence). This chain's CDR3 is CASSQSLNGKLFF. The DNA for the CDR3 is TGTGCCAGCAGCCAATCCCTGAACGGAAAACTGTTTTTT.

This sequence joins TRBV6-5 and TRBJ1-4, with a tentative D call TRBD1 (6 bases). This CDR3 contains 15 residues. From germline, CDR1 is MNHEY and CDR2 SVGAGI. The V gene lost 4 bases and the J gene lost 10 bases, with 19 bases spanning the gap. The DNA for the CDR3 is TGTGCCAGCAGTTCACCAGGCGTCCTAGGGGGAAAACTGTTTTTT. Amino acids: CASSSPGVLGGKLFF.

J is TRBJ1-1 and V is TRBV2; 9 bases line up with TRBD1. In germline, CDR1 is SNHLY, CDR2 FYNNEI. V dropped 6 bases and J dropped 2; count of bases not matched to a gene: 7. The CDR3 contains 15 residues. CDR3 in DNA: TGTGCCAGCAGCGGGGACAGGGCACTTAACACTGAAGCTTTCTTT. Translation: CASSGDRALNTEAFF.

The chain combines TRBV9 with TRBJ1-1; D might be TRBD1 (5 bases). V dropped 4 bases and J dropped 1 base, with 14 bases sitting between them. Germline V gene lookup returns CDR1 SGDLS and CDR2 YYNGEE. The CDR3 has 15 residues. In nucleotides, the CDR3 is TGTGCCAGCAGCTTACATCAGGGAACGAACACTGAAGCTTTCTTT. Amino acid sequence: CASSLHQGTNTEAFF.